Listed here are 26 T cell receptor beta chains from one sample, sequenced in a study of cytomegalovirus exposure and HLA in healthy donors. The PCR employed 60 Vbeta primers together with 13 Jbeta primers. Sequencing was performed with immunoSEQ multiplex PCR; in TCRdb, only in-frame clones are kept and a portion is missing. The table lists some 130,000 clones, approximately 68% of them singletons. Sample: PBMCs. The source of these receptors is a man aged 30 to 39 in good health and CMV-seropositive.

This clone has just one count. The CDR3 DNA reads TGTGCCAGCAGCTTACTTGGGACAGCGAACACTGAAGCTTTCTTT. It translates to CASSLLGTANTEAFF. The chain couples TRBV11-1 to TRBJ1-1, with TRBD1 identical over 7 bases. The ends lost 2 bases at V and 1 base at J; junction bases unmatched: 4. Germline-derived CDR1 and CDR2 are SGHAT and FQDESV (reference sequence). The CDR3 runs to 15 residues. The whole variable domain, filled in from reference TRBV11-1 and TRBJ1-1, reads EAEVAQSPRYKITEKSQAVAFWCDPISGHATLYWYRQILGQGPELLVQFQDESVVDDSQLPKDRFSAERLKGVDSTLKIQPAELGDSAMYLCASSLLGTANTEAFFGQGTRLTVV.

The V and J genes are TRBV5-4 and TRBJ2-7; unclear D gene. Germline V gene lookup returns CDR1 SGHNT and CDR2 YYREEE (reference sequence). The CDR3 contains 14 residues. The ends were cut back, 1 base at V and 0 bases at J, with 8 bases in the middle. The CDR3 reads CASSLFSASYEQYF. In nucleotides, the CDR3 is TGTGCCAGCAGCTTGTTTAGTGCCTCCTACGAGCAGTACTTC.

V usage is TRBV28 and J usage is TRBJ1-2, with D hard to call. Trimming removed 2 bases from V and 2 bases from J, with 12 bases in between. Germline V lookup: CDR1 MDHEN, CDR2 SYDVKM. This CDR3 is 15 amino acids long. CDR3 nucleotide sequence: TGTGCCAGCAGTTTAACGGGATTATCGAACTATGGCTACACCTTC. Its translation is CASSLTGLSNYGYTF.

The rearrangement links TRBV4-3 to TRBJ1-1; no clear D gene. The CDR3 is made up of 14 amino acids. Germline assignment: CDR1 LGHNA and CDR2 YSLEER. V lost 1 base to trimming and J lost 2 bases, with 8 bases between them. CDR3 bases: TGCGCCAGCAGCCAAGCGGCGGCTAACACTGAAGCTTTCTTT. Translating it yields CASSQAAANTEAFF.

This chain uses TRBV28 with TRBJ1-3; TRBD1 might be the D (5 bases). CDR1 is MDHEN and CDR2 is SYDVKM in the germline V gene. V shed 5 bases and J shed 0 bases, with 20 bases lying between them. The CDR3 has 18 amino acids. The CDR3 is CASSRPGLLQYSGNTIYF. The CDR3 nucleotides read TGTGCCAGCAGTCGACCGGGACTCCTCCAGTACTCTGGAAACACCATATATTTT.

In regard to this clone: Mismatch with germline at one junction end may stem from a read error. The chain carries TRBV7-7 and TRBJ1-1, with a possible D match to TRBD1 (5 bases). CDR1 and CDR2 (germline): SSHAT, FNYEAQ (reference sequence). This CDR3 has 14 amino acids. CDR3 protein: CASTPLGGNTEAFF. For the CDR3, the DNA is TGTGCTAGCACCCCTCTCGGGGGGAACACTGAAGCTTTCTTT.

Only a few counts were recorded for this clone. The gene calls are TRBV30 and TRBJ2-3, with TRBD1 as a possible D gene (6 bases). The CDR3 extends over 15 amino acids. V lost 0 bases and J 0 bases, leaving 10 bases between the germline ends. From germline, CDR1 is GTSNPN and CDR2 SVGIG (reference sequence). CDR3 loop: CAWSVRGHSTDTQYF. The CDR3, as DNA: TGTGCCTGGAGTGTACGGGGACACAGCACAGATACGCAGTATTTT.

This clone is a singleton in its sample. CDR3 sequence (DNA): TGTGCCAGCAGCAGCGGGAGGGCCGGATTCGTTGAGCAGTTCTTC. This gives the protein CASSSGRAGFVEQFF. This chain uses TRBV27 with TRBJ2-1; 10 bases line up with TRBD2. From germline, CDR1 is MNHEY and CDR2 SMNVEV (reference sequence). The length of the CDR3 is 15 residues. The trim removed 6 bases at V and 9 bases at J, leaving 11 bases unmatched.

For the CDR3, the DNA is TGTGCCAGCAGCTTAATTTCCCAAAACTATGGCTACACCTTC. This codes for CASSLISQNYGYTF. J is TRBJ1-2 and V is TRBV5-6; the D is unclear. Trimming stripped 2 bases from V and 2 bases from J, with 10 bases between. This CDR3 is 14 amino acids long. The V gene's germline CDR1 is SGHDT and CDR2 YYEEEE.

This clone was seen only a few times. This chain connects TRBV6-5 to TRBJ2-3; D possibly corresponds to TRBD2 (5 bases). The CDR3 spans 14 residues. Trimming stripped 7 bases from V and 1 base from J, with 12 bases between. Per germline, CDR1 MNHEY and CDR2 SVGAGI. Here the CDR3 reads CASKLGGGTDTQYF. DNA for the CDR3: TGTGCCAGCAAACTCGGAGGCGGCACAGATACGCAGTATTTT.

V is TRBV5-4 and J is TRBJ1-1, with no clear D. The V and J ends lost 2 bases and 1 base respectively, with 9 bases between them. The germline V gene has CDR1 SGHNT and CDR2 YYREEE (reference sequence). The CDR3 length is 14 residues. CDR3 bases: TGTGCCAGCAGCTTACCACACCAGAACACTGAAGCTTTCTTT. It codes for CASSLPHQNTEAFF.

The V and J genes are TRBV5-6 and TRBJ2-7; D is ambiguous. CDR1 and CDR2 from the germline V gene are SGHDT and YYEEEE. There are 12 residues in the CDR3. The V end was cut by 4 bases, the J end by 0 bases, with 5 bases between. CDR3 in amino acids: CASSPSSYEQYF. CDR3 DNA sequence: TGTGCCAGCAGCCCCTCCTCCTACGAGCAGTACTTC.

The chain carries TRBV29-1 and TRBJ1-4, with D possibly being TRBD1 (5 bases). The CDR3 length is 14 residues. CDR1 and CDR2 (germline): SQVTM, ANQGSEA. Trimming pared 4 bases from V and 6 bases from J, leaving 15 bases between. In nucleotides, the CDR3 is TGCAGCGTTGGACTAGGACAAGGATATGAAAAACTGTTTTTT. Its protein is CSVGLGQGYEKLFF.

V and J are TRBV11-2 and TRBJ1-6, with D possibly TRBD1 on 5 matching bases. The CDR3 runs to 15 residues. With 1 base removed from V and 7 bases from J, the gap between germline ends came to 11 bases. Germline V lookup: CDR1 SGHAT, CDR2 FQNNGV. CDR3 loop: CASSLGRQRNSPLHF. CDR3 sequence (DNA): TGTGCCAGCAGCTTAGGGCGACAGAGGAATTCACCCCTCCACTTT.

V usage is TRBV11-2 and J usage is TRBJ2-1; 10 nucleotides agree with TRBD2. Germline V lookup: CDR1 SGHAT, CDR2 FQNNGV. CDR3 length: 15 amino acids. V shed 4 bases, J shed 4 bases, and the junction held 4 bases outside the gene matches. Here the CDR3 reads CASSWGTSEYNEQFF. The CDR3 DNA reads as TGTGCCAGCAGCTGGGGGACTAGCGAGTACAATGAGCAGTTCTTC.

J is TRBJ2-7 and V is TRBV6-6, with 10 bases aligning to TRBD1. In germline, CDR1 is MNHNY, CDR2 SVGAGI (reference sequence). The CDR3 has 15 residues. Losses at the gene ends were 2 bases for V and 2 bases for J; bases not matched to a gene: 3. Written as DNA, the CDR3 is TGTGCCAGCAGTTACCCCGGACAGGGGGCCTACGAGCAGTACTTC. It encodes CASSYPGQGAYEQYF.

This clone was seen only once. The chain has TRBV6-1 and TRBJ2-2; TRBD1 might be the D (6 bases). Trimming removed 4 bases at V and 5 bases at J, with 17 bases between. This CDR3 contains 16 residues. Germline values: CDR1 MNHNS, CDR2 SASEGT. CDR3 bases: TGTGCCAGCAGTGCCCACAGGGATGGGGGAACCGGGGAGCTGTTTTTT. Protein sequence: CASSAHRDGGTGELFF.

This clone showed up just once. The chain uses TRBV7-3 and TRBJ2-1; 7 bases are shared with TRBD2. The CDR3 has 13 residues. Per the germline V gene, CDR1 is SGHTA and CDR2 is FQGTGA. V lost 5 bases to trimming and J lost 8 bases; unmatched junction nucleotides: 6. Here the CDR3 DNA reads TGTGCCAGCAGCCGCGGACTAGACGATGAGCAGTTCTTC. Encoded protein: CASSRGLDDEQFF.

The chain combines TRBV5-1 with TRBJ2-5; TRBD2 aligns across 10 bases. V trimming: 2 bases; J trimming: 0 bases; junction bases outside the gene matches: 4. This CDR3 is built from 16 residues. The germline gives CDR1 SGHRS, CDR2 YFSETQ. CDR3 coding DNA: TGCGCCAGCAGCTTCACTAGCGGGACCCACCAAGAGACCCAGTACTTC. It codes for CASSFTSGTHQETQYF.

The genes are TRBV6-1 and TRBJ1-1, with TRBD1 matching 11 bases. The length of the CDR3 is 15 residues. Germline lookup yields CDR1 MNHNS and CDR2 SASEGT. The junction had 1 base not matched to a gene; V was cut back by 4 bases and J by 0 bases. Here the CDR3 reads CASSGDRGMNTEAFF. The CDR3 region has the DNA TGTGCCAGCAGTGGGGACAGGGGGATGAACACTGAAGCTTTCTTT.

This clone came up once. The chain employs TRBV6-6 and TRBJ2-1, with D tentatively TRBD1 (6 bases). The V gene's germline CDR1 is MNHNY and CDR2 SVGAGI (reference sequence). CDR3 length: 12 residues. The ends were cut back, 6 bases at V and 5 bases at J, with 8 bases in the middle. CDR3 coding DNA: TGTGCCAGCAGCCCAGGGGACAATGAGCAGTTCTTC. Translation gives CASSPGDNEQFF.

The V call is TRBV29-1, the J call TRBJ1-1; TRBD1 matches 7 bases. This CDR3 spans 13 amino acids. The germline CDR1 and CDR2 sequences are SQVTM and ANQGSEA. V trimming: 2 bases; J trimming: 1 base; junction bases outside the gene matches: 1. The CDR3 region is CSVEKGANTEAFF. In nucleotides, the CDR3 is TGCAGCGTTGAAAAGGGGGCGAACACTGAAGCTTTCTTT. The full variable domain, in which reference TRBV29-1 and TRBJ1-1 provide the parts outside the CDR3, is SAVISQKPSRDICQRGTSLTIQCQVDSQVTMMFWYRQQPGQSLTLIATANQGSEATYESGFVIDKFPISRPNLTFSTLTVSNMSPEDSSIYLCSVEKGANTEAFFGQGTRLTVV.

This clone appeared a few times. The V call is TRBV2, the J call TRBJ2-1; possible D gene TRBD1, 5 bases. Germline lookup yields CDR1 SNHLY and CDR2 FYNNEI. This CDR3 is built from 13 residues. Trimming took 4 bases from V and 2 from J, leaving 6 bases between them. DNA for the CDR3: TGTGCCAGCAGTGGGGGCACCTACAATGAGCAGTTCTTC. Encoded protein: CASSGGTYNEQFF.

The DNA for the CDR3 is TGTGCCAGCAGCCCAGGACTAGCGGCGAACACCGGGGAGCTGTTTTTT. Translating it yields CASSPGLAANTGELFF. The rearrangement joins TRBV5-4 to TRBJ2-2; 10 nucleotides line up with TRBD2. The CDR3 is made up of 16 amino acids. Germline V gene data show CDR1 as SGHNT and CDR2 as YYREEE (reference sequence). Trimming took 4 bases from V and 0 from J; bases not matched to a gene: 3.

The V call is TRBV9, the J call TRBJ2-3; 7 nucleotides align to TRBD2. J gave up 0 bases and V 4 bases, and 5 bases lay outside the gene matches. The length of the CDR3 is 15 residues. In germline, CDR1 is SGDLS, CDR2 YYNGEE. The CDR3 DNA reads TGTGCCAGCAGCCGCGGGAGCTATAGCACAGATACGCAGTATTTT. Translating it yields CASSRGSYSTDTQYF.

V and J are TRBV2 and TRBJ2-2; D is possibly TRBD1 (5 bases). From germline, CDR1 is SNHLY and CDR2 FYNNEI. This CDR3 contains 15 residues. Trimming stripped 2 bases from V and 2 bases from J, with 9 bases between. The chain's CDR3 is CASSEQGANTGELFF. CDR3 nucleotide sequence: TGTGCCAGCAGTGAACAAGGGGCAAACACCGGGGAGCTGTTTTTT.